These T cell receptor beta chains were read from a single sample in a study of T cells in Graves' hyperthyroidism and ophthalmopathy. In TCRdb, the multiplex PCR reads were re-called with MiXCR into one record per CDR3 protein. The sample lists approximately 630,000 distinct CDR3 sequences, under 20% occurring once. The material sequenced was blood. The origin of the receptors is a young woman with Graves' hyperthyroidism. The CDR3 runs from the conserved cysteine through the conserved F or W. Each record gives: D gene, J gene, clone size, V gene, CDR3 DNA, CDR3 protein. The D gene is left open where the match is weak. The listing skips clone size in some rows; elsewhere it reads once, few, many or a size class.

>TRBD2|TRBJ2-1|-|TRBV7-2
TGTGCCAGCAGCTCCGGGGGGGGCACTAGCTCCTACAATGAGCAGTTCTTC
CASSSGGGTSSYNEQFF
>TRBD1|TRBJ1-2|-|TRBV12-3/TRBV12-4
TGTGCCAGCAGTCAGGGGGCTGTTGGCTACACCTTC
CASSQGAVGYTF
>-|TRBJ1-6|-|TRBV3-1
TGTGCCAGCAGCCAAGATGGCAGGGATTCACCCCTCCACTTT
CASSQDGRDSPLHF
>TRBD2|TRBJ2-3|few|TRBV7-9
TGTGCCAGCAGCTTATCGGGACTAGCGACCGAACGGGATACGCAGTATTTT
CASSLSGLATERDTQYF
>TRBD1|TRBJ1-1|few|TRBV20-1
TGCAGTGCCAACAGGGGAAATCTGAACACTGAAGCTTTCTTT
CSANRGNLNTEAFF
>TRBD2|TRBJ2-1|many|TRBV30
TGTGCCTGGAGTGCGGATGGACTAGCGGGAGGTAATGAGCAGTTCTTC
CAWSADGLAGGNEQFF
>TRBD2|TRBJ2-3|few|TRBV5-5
TGTGCCAGCCGACAAGGGACTAGCGGGTCAATCGTTTATACGCAGTATTTT
CASRQGTSGSIVYTQYF
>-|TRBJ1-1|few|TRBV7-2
TGTGCCAGCAGCTTGTACGCGTCTGAAGCTTTCTTT
CASSLYASEAFF
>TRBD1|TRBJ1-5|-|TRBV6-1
TGTGCCAGCAAACCCGCCGGGACAGGTAATCAGCCCCAGCATTTT
CASKPAGTGNQPQHF
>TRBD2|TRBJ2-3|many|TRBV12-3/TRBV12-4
TGTGCCAGCAGTTCGACTAGCGGGAGTAGTTTGGGCACAGATACGCAGTATTTT
CASSSTSGSSLGTDTQYF
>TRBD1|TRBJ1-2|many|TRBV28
TGTGCCAGCAGTCGTCCGGGACAGGGGGCGCCTGGCTACACCTTC
CASSRPGQGAPGYTF
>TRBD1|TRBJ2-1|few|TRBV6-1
TGTGCCGTAAGGGGGCTAGACAATGAGCAGTTCTTC
CAVRGLDNEQFF
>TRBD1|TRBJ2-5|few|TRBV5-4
TGTGCCAGCAGCCAAAGACAGGGGGAATGGGAGACCCAGTACTTC
CASSQRQGEWETQYF
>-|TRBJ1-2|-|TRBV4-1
TGCGCCAGCAGCCAAGATCCGGGACATCAAAACTATGGCTACACCTTC
CASSQDPGHQNYGYTF
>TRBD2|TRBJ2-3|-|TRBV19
TGTGCCAGTAGTCTTATAGCGGGCAGCACCACAGATACGCAGTATTTT
CASSLIAGSTTDTQYF